The clone carrying this T cell receptor (beta chain) was counted a single time. Profiling relied on immunoSEQ multiplex PCR, and the TCRdb table lists in-frame clones only, not all of them. The table shows around 160,000 clones, with approximately 90% occurring only once. This sample is part of a study of blood T cell repertoires in COVID-19. The sample was PBMCs or T cells enriched from blood (not recorded which). This receptor was taken from a woman aged 25 to 39 with acute COVID-19.

The DNA of the CDR3 is TGTGCCAGCAGCCCAGTTGACAGGGGTGGTAATGAGCAGTTCTTC. Its translation: CASSPVDRGGNEQFF. The chain carries TRBV9 and TRBJ2-1; TRBD1 matches 8 bases. With V trimmed by 4 bases and J by 7 bases, 10 bases remained unmatched. CDR1 SGDLS and CDR2 YYNGEE come from the germline V gene. This CDR3 is built from 15 residues.